This T cell receptor beta chain derives from a study of cytomegalovirus exposure and HLA in healthy donors. The study ran its PCR with 60 Vbeta and 13 Jbeta primers. Sequencing used immunoSEQ multiplex PCR; TCRdb keeps in-frame clones, though not all of them. The sample consists of under 150,000 clones, around three quarters of them appearing once. The trim removed 3 bases at V and 13 bases at J, leaving 3 bases unmatched. Germline loops: CDR1 KGHSH, CDR2 LQKENI. This CDR3 has 11 amino acids. This clone has just a few counts. No antigen is known for it. Notes on the study in general: Across all donors, roughly uniform sequencing depth was an assumption of the presence/absence analyses. Most sequenced TCRs were rare (though some public TCRs occurred in many donors). In vitro, three CMV-associated chains proved specific for CMV antigens. A highly shared variant cluster was judged a likely technical artifact.

This chain joins TRBV18 and TRBJ2-1; the match to TRBD1 covers 7 bases. Sequencing was carried out using PBMCs. The sequence came from a middle-aged woman in good health and CMV-seropositive. The CDR3 sequence: CASSPGQRQFF. The CDR3 region has the DNA TGTGCCAGCTCACCGGGACAGAGACAGTTCTTC. Drawing the rest from reference TRBV18 and TRBJ2-1, the complete variable domain is NAGVMQNPRHLVRRRGQEARLRCSPMKGHSHVYWYRQLPEEGLKFMVYLQKENIIDESGMPKERFSAEFPKEGPSILRIQQVVRGDSAAYFCASSPGQRQFFGPGTRLTVL.